The clone carrying this T cell receptor beta chain was detected a few times. This sample is part of a study of blood T cell repertoires in COVID-19. Deletions cut 5 bases from V and 1 base from J, with 8 bases between. The CDR3 sequence is 13 residues long. Germline-derived CDR1 and CDR2 are SGHAT and FQDESV (reference sequence). TCRdb keeps only in-frame clones here, not all; method: immunoSEQ multiplex PCR. The data show tens of thousands of clones, approximately 78% seen once. The sequenced sample was peripheral blood. The chain combines TRBV11-1 with TRBJ1-1; D is unclear. The clonotype was recovered from a human donor with acute or convalescent COVID-19. The donor label of this sample is uncertain. The CDR3 coding sequence is TGTGCCAGCAGCAAGCAAGAGAACACTGAAGCTTTCTTT. It is translated as CASSKQENTEAFF.